This T cell receptor (beta chain) was captured by sequencing in a study of control samples from healthy donors and cancer patients. Assay used: immunoSEQ multiplex PCR; TCRdb lists only in-frame clones, some missing. The sample holds roughly 200,000 clones, about 90% seen once. CDR1 MRHNA and CDR2 SNTAGT come from the germline V gene. The CDR3 is 13 amino acids. V lost 6 bases to trimming and J lost 0 bases, with 8 bases between them. The sample comprised blood. The TCR was taken from a man aged 25 to 40 in good health. The chain combines TRBV6-4 with TRBJ1-1; D remains ambiguous. The CDR3 sequence: CASRRTMNTEAFF. In DNA, the CDR3 is TGTGCCAGCAGAAGGACCATGAACACTGAAGCTTTCTTT.